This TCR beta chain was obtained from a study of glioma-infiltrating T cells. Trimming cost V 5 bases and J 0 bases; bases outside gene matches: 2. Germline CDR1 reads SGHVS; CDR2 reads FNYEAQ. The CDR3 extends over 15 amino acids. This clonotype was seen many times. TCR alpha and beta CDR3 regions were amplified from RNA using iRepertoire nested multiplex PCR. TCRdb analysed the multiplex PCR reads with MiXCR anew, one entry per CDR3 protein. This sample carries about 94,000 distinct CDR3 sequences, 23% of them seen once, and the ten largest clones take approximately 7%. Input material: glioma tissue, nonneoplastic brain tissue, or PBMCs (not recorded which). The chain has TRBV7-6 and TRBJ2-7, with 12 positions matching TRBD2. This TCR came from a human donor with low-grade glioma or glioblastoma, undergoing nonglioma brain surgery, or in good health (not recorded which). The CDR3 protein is CASSLTSGSSYEQYF. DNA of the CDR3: TGTGCCAGCAGCCTGACTAGCGGGAGCTCCTACGAGCAGTACTTC.